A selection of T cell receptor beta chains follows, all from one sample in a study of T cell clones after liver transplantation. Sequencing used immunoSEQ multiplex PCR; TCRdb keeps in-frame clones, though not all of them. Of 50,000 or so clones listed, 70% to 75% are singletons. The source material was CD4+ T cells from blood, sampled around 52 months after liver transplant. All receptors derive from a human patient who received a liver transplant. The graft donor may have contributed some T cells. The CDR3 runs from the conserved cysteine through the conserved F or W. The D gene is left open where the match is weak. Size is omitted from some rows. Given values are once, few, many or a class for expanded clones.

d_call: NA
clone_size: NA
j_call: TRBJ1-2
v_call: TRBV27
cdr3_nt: TGTGCCAGCAAACCCGACGGGCTCTGGTATGGCTACACCTTC
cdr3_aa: CASKPDGLWYGYTF

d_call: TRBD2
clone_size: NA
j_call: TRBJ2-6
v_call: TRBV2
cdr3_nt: TGTGCCATCCTGGGACAAATCGGGAGGGACTCTGGGGCCAACGTCCTGACTTTC
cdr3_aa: CAILGQIGRDSGANVLTF

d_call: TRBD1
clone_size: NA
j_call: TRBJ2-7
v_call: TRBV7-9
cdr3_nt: TGTGCCAGCAGCTTACGGGACAGGGCTTCCTACGAGCAGTACTTC
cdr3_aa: CASSLRDRASYEQYF

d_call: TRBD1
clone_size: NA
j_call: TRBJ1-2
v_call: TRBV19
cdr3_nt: TGTGCCAGTAGTGTCCGAGGGGACAGTGGATACACCTTC
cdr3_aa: CASSVRGDSGYTF

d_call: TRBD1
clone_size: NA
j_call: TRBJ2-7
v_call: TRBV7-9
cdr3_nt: TGTGCCAGCAGCCCCCTATTGGGACAGGGTATCGGGACCTACGAGCAGTACTTC
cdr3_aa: CASSPLLGQGIGTYEQYF

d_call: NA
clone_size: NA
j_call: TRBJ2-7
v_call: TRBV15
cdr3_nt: TGTGCCACCAGCAGATTGACAGGACTTTCCTACGAGCAGTACTTC
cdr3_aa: CATSRLTGLSYEQYF

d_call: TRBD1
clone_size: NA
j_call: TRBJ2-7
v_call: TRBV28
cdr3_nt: TGTGCCAGCAGTTTACAGGGCAGGGGGCTCATCTACGAGCAGTACTTC
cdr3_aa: CASSLQGRGLIYEQYF

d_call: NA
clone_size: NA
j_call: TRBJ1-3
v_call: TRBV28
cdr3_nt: TGTGCCAGCAGTAAGACAGGCAGCTCTGGAAACACCATATATTTT
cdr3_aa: CASSKTGSSGNTIYF

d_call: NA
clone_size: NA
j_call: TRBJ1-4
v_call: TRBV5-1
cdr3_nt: TGCGCCAGCAGCTTGGGGACGGCAACTAATGAAAAACTGTTTTTT
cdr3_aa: CASSLGTATNEKLFF

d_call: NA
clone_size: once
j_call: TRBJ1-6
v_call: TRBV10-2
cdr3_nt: TGCGCCAGCAGTGATCCCCCAGGGGCGAGCTATAATTCACCCCTCCACTTT
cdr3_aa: CASSDPPGASYNSPLHF

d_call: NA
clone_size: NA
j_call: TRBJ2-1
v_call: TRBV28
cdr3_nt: TGTGCCAGCAGCCGGGTGAACTCCTACAATGAGCAGTTCTTC
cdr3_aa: CASSRVNSYNEQFF

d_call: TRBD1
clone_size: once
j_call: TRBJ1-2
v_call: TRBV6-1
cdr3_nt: TGTGCCAGCAGTGCGACAGGGGCCCCGTTCTATGGCTACACCTTC
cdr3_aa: CASSATGAPFYGYTF

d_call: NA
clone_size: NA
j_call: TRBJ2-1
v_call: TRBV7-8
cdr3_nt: TGTGCCAGCAACAATGGGGGGGCGAACTACAATGAGCAGTTCTTC
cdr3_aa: CASNNGGANYNEQFF

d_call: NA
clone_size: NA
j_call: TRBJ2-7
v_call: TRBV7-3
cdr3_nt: TGTGCCAGCAGCTTAATGGCAGGGAGTCCCTACGAGCAGTACTTC
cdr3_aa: CASSLMAGSPYEQYF

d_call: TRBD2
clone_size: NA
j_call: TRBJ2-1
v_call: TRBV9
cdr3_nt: TGTGCCAGCAGCGGGACTAGCGGGGGGGTAGATGAGCAGTTCTTC
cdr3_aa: CASSGTSGGVDEQFF

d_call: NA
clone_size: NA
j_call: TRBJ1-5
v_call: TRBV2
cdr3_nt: TGTGCCAGCGCCGTCGGTGAACAGCCCCAGCATTTT
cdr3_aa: CASAVGEQPQHF

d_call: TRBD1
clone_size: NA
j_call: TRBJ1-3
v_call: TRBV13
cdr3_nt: TGTGCCAGCAGCCCTCCGGGACAGGGGAGATTTGGGAACACCATATATTTT
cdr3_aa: CASSPPGQGRFGNTIYF

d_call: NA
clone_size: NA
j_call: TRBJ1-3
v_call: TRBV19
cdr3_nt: TGTGCCAGTACCCAGGCAGGGAGCTCTGGAAACACCATATATTTT
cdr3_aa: CASTQAGSSGNTIYF

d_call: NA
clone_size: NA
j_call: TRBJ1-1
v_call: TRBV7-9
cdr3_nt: TGTGCCAGCAGCTTAGGAGTTAGCACTGAAGCTTTCTTT
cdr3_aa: CASSLGVSTEAFF

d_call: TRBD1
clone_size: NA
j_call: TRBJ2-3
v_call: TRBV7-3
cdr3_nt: TGTGCCAGCAGCCAGCTTCGGGACAGGGCCCAGTATTTT
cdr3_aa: CASSQLRDRAQYF

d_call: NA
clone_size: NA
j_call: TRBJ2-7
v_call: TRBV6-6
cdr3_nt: TGTGCCAGCAGCCCTACTAGGCAGGGTGGAGAGCAGTACTTC
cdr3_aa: CASSPTRQGGEQYF

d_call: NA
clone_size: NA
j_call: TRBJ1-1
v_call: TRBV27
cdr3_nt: TGTGCCAGCAGCCGTGTTTCCTTTCCCCAGAACACTGAAGCTTTCTTT
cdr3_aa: CASSRVSFPQNTEAFF

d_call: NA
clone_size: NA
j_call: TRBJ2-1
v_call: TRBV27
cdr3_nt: TGTGCCAGCAGTTTATTAGCTTCGGCGCAACACCATGAGCAGTTCTTC
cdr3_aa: CASSLLASAQHHEQFF

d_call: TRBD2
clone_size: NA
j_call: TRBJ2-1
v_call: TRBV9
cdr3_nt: TGTGCCAGCAGCGTAGCGGGGGGGGCGGGTACTGAGCAGTTCTTC
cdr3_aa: CASSVAGGAGTEQFF

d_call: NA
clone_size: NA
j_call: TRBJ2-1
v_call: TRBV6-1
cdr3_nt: TGTGCCAGCAGTGAGTACTTCTACAATGAGCAGTTCTTC
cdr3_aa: CASSEYFYNEQFF

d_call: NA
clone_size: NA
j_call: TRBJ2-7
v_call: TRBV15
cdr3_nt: TGTGCCACCAGCAGAGTAGACTCTTACGAGCAGTACTTC
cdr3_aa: CATSRVDSYEQYF

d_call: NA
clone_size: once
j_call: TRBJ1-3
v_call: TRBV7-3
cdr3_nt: TGTGCCAGCAGCTCTGACACCGGAAACACCATATATTTT
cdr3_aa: CASSSDTGNTIYF

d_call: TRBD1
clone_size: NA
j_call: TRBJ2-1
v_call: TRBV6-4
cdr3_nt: TGTGCCAGCAGTGAGAACTACGCGACAGGGGAGCAGTTCTTC
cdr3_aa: CASSENYATGEQFF

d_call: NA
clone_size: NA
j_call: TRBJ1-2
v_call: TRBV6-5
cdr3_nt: TGTGCCAGCAGTTACTCGCACCCTAACTATGGCTACACCTTC
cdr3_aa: CASSYSHPNYGYTF

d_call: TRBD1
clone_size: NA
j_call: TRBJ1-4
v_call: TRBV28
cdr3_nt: TGTGCCAGCAGCAGTAGACAGGGGACGGCTAATGAAAAACTGTTTTTT
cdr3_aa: CASSSRQGTANEKLFF

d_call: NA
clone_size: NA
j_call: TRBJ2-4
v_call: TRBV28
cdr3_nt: TGTGCCAGCAGGGGTCGGGACACCCCTCTAATTGCCAAAAACATTCAGTACTTC
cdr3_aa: CASRGRDTPLIAKNIQYF

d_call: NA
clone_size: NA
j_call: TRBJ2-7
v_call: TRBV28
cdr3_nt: TGTGCCAGCAGTACGACTAGTTCAGACGAGCAGTACTTC
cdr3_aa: CASSTTSSDEQYF

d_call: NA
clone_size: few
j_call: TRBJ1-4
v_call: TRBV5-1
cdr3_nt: TGCGCCAGCAGCTTGGCCGGGGTCCAGGAAAAACTGTTTTTT
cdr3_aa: CASSLAGVQEKLFF

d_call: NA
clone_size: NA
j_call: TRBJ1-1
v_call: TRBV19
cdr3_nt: TGTGCCAGCCACCGGAACACTGAAGCTTTCTTT
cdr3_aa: CASHRNTEAFF

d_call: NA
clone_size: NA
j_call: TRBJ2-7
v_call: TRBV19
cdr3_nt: TGTGCCAGTAGTATAGATCATGTCAAGGTCTCCGCAGGACTTAGCGAGCAGTACTTC
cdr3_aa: CASSIDHVKVSAGLSEQYF

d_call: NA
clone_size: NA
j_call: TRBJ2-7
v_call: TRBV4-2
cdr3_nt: TGTGCCAGCAGCCAAGGGACGGGCGCAAATGTGTACGAGCAGTACTTC
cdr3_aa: CASSQGTGANVYEQYF

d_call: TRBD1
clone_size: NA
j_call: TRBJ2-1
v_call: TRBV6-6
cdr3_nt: TGTGCCAGCAGCCTAAGGGACAGGTACAATGAGCAGTTCTTC
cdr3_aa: CASSLRDRYNEQFF